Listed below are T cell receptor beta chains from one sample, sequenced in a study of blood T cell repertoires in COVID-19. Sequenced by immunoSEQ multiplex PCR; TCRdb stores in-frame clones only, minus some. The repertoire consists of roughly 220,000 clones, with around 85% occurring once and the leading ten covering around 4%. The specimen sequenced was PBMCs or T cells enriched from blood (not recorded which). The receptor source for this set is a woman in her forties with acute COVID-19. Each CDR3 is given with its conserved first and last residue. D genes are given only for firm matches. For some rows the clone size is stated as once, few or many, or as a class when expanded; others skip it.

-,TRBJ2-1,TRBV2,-,TGTGCCAGCAGATCGGTCAATGAGCAGTTCTTC,CASRSVNEQFF
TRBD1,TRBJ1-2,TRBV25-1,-,TGTGCCACCACTTCGGACAGGGCTTATGGCTACACCTTC,CATTSDRAYGYTF
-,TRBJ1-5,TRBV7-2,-,TGTGCCAGCAGCTTTCCGGGTAGCAATCAGCCCCAGCATTTT,CASSFPGSNQPQHF
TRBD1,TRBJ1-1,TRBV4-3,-,TGCGCCAGCAGCCAAGGGACAGGTTACATGAACACTGAAGCTTTCTTT,CASSQGTGYMNTEAFF
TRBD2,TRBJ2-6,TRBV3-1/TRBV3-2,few,TGTGCCAGCACGGGGGGACGAGGTGCTGGGGCCAACGTCCTGACTTTC,CASTGGRGAGANVLTF
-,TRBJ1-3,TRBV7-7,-,TGTGCCAGCAGTCCCAGTTCGGGAGTTGGAAACACCATATATTTT,CASSPSSGVGNTIYF
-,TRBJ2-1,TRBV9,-,TGTGCCAGCAGCGTACAGGGTGCCTCCTACAATGAGCAGTTCTTC,CASSVQGASYNEQFF
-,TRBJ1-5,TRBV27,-,TGTGCCAGCAGTTTCAGGGGCAATCAGCCCCAGCATTTT,CASSFRGNQPQHF
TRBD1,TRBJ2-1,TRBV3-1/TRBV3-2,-,TGTGCCAGCGGGGGGACAGGGGGCATGAATGAGCAGTTCTTC,CASGGTGGMNEQFF
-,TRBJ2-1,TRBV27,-,TGTGCCAGCTCGCCCTATAGGGGAATGGAATACAATGAGCAGTTCTTC,CASSPYRGMEYNEQFF
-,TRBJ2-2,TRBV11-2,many,TGTGCCAGCAGCTTAGATCCCTGGGCCAGGGAGCTGTTTTTT,CASSLDPWARELFF
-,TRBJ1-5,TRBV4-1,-,TGCGCCAGCAGCACGGACCAGCGAGGGAGCAATCAGCCCCAGCATTTT,CASSTDQRGSNQPQHF
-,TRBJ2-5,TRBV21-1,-,TGTGCCAGCAGCAAGGGGGGAGGAGAGACCCAGTACTTC,CASSKGGGETQYF
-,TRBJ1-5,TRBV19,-,TGTGCCAGTAGTATAGATATGGGGGGGAGACAGCCCCAGCATTTT,CASSIDMGGRQPQHF
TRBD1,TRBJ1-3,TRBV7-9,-,TGTGCCAGCAGCTTAGCCGGGACAGGGGTCGGAAACACCATATATTTT,CASSLAGTGVGNTIYF
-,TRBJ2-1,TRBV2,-,TGTGCCAGCAGTGAACCTGGGACTCTTACCAATGAGCAGTTCTTC,CASSEPGTLTNEQFF
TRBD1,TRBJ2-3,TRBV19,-,TGTGCCAGTAGTATAGTGGACAGGGACCAGTATTTT,CASSIVDRDQYF
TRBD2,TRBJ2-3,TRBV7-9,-,TGTGCCAGCAGCCTCAGCGGGAGGGCGATCACAGATACGCAGTATTTT,CASSLSGRAITDTQYF
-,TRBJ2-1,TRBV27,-,TGTGCCAGCAGTTTTGGGGGCTGGGCTTACAATGAGCAGTTCTTC,CASSFGGWAYNEQFF
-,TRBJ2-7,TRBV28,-,TGTGCCAGCAGTTTTAATGGGGGGTACGAGCAGTACTTC,CASSFNGGYEQYF